The clone carrying this TCR beta chain was detected only a few times. The antigen is not known. This sample was taken from a study of shared clonotypes between healthy human individuals. Study overall: In total, the donors were a couple of women and three men aged 18 to 49.

Study observations and caveats: Some naive CD4 clonotypes, around 5%, turned up in common across a handful of donors.

The table came from immunoSEQ multiplex PCR; TCRdb's copy has only in-frame clones and leaves some out. The sample lists around 1.1 million clones, 70% to 80% occurring once. The CDR3 spans 16 residues. Germline-derived CDR1 and CDR2 are SGHDT and YYEEEE. Trimming took off 4 bases at V and 2 bases at J, with 16 bases between the two ends. The receptor was derived from a man aged 18 to 35 in good health. Some clones in this sample may be carry-over from other donors' samples. The gene calls are TRBV5-6 and TRBJ2-1, with D maybe TRBD2 (6 bases). Sequencing was carried out using memory CD4+ T cells from PBMCs. The subset is: CD45RA-negative fraction. This CDR3 is CASSPRRAYPYNEQFF. CDR3 nucleotides: TGTGCCAGCAGCCCCCGGAGGGCTTACCCCTACAATGAGCAGTTCTTC.